This TCR beta chain was captured by sequencing in a study of blood T cell repertoires in COVID-19. About the research overall: T cells, B-cell-depleted T cells, or PBMCs provided the cDNA or gDNA that served as material.

Cohort 3 recovered donors had two negative PCRs, clearance, or symptom resolution. Some clones are missing from TCRdb's copy, which holds only in-frame ones; the method was immunoSEQ multiplex PCR. The repertoire holds about 410,000 clones, with roughly 86% as singletons. Germline assignment: CDR1 ENHRY and CDR2 SYGVKD. Between the trimmed V and J ends, which lost 7 bases and 3 bases, there was a span of 8 bases. This CDR3 has 12 amino acids. Only one count was recorded for this clone. The clonotype was recovered from a woman under 40 who had recovered from COVID-19. The specimen was PBMCs or T cells enriched from blood (not recorded which). The chain is built from TRBV10-3 and TRBJ2-3; tentatively, D is TRBD2 (6 bases). The CDR3 loop reads CAITGETDTQYF. CDR3 in DNA: TGTGCCATCACGGGGGAAACAGATACGCAGTATTTT.